The 5 T cell receptor beta chains reported below all come from one sample, sequenced in a study of monozygotic twins with inflammatory bowel disease. Reprocessing the 5' RACE reads, TCRdb reports a single entry for every CDR3 protein and omits DNA. Its table lists 310,000 or so distinct CDR3 sequences. The sample consisted of blood. The receptors were sampled from a human donor with ulcerative colitis or Crohn's disease, or a healthy co-twin of an affected twin (not recorded which).

The chain employs TRBV11-2 and TRBJ1-3. CDR1 is SGHAT and CDR2 is FQNNGV in the germline V gene. This CDR3 is built from 14 residues. The CDR3 loop reads CASRRLQLGDTIYF.

V gene TRBV20-1 combines with J gene TRBJ2-7; TCRdb returns TRBD2, unconfirmable since there is no DNA. Germline CDR1 reads DFQATT; CDR2 reads SNEGSKA (reference sequence). The CDR3 runs to 16 residues. CDR3 in amino acids: CSASDGLAGGLREQYF.

The chain uses TRBV7-9 and TRBJ2-1; as DNA is missing, the TRBD1 call by TCRdb cannot be tested. The germline gives CDR1 SEHNR, CDR2 FQNEAQ (reference sequence). The CDR3 consists of 14 residues. The chain's CDR3 is CASIPGAPYNEQFF.

The V call is TRBV5-1, the J call TRBJ2-1; no DNA is available, so the TRBD2 call from TCRdb remains unchecked. CDR3 length: 17 residues. The germline CDR1 and CDR2 sequences are SGHRS and YFSETQ. The CDR3 loop reads CASSSYRSSARNNEQFF.

The chain has TRBV6-4 and TRBJ2-2. Germline values: CDR1 MRHNA, CDR2 SNTAGT. This CDR3 comprises 13 residues. The chain's CDR3 is CASRGVIPGELFF.